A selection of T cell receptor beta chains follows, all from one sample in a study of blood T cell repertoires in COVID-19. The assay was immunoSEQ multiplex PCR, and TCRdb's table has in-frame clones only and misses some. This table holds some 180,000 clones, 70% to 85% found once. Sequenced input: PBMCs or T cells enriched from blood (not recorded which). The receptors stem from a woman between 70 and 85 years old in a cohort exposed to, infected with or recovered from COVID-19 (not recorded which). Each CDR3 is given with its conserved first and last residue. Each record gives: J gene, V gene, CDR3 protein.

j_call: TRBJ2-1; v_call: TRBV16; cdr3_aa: CASSLTWRTYNEQFF
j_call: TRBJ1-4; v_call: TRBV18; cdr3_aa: CASSFAGGKNEKLFF
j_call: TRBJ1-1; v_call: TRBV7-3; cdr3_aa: CASSLSRGSTEAFF
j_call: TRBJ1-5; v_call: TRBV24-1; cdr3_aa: CATSGDRGWNQPQHF
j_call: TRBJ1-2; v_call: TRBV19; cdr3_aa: CASNAGTGTNYGYTF
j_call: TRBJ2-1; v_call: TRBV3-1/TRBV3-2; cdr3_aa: CASSQDSRLAGGYGEQFF
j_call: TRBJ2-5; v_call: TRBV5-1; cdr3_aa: CASSLGQTLETQYF
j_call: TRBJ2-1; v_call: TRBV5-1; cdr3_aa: CASSSNYYYEQFF
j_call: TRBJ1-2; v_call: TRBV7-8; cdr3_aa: CASSLISQGALGYTF
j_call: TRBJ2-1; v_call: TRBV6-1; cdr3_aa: CASSEGLAGNNEQFF
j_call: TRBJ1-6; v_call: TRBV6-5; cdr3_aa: CASRDTGSRLLHF
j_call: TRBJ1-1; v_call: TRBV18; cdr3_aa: CASSSGAETEAFF
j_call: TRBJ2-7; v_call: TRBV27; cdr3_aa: CASSFGRSRWDEQYF
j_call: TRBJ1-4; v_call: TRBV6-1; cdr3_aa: CASSEGQGFEKLFF
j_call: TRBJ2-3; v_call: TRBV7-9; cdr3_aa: CASTKRGTDTQYF
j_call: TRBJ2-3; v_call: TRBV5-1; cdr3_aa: CASSLGPAGVKDTQYF
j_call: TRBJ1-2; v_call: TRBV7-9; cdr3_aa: CASSFDRAGGYTF
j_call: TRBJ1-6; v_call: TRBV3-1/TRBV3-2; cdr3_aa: CASSQEYGTDYNSPLHF
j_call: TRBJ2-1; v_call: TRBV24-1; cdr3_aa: CATSGGGYNEQFF
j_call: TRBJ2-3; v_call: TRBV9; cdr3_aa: CASSSLGLAGADTQYF
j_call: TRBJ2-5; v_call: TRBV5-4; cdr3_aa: CASSFRGQETQYF
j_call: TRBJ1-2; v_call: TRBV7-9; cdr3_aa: CASSLAGREWGYTF
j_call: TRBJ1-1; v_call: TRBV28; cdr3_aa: CASSLRQLTEAFF
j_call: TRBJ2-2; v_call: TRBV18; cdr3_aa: CASSTVYTGNTGELFF
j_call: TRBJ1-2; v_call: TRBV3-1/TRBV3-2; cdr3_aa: CASSQEGSYGYTF
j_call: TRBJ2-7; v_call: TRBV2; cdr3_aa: CASNPSQGIYEQYF
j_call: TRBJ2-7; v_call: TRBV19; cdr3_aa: CASKGQGYSYEQYF
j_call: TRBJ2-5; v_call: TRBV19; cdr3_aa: CASSIQETQYF
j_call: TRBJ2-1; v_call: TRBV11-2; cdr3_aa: CASSPPVAGSYNEQFF
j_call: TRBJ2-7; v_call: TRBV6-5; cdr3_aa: CASSYVHTGGEQYF
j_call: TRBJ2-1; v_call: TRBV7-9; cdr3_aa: CASSLKREGPDEQFF
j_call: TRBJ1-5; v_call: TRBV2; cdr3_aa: CASRFRQLSNQPQHF
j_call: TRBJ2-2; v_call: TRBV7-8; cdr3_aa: CASSQRDTYTGELFF
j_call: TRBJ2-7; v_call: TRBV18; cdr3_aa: CASSPGDRGPYEQYF
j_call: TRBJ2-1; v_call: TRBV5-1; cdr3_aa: CASSLTAGGPYNEQFF
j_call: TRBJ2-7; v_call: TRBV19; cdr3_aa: CASSRPGAYEQYF
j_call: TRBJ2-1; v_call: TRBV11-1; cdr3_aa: CASSLISVEGEQFF
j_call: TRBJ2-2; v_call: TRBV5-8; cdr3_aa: CASSLGQINTGELFF
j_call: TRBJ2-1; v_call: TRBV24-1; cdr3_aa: CATSDLNRGGSNEQFF
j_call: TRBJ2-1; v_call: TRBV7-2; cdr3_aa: CASSRSGSRAGNEQFF
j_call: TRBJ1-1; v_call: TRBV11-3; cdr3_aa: CASSLGLNTEAFF
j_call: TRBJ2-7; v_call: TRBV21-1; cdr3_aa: CAPAAKRQGHRESYEQYF